The T cell receptor (beta chain) under discussion was sequenced for a study of shared clonotypes between healthy human individuals. Study findings and constraints: Non-shared clonotypes had lower generation probabilities than clonotypes shared by all four sorted-subset donors.

Germline CDR1 MNHNY, CDR2 SVGAGI (reference sequence). V was clipped by 0 bases and J by 10 bases, with 7 bases between them. CDR3 length equals 12 residues. In the case of this clone: Antigen specificity is unknown.

Several immunoSEQ plates held equal portions of the genomic DNA taken from each subset. TCRdb's table, derived via immunoSEQ multiplex PCR, lists solely in-frame clones and lacks some. Here the sample spans roughly 1,000,000 clones, approximately 80% being singletons. The sequenced sample consisted of memory CD4+ T cells from PBMCs. As to subset: CD45RA-negative fraction. The chain employs TRBV6-6 and TRBJ2-1; D not certain. This clonotype was obtained from a man aged 18 to 29 in good health. Some clones in this sample may be carry-over from other donors' samples. Here the CDR3 reads CASSYSANEQFF. CDR3 nucleotides: TGTGCCAGCAGTTACTCCGCGAACGAGCAGTTCTTC.